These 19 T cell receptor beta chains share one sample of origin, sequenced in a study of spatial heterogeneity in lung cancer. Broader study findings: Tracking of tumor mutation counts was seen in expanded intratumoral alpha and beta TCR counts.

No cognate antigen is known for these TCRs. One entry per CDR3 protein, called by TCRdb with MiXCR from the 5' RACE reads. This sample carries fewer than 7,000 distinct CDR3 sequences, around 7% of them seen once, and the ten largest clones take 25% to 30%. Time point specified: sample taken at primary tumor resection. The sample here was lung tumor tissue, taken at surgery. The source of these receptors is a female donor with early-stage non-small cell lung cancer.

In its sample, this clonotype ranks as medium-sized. CDR3 in amino acids: CATGSGGRNNYGYTF. CDR3 sequence (DNA): TGTGCCACCGGTAGCGGGGGGCGAAATAACTATGGCTACACCTTC. The chain has TRBV28 and TRBJ1-2; possible D gene TRBD1, 6 bases. The V end was cut by 10 bases, the J end by 1 base, with 19 bases between. Germline V gives CDR1 MDHEN, CDR2 SYDVKM. The CDR3 loop spans 15 amino acids.

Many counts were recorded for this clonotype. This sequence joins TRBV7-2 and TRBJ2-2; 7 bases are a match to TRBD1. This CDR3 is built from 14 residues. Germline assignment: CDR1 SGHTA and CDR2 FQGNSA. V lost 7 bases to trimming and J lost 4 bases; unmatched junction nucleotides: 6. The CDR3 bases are TGTGCCAGCACGAGAGGGGGCTTCACCGGGGAGCTGTTTTTT. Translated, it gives CASTRGGFTGELFF.

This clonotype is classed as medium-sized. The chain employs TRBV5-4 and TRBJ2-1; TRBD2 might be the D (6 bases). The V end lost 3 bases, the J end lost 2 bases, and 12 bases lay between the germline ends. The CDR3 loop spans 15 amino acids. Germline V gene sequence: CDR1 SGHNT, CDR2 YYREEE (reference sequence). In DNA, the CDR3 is TGTGCCAGCAGCTCGGGACTCAAGACCTACAATGAGCAGTTCTTC. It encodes CASSSGLKTYNEQFF.

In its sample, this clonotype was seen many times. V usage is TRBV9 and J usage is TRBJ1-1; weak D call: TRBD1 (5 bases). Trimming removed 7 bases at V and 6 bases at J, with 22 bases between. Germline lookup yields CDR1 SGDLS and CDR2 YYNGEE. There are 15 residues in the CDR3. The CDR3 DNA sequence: TGTGCCAGCCCCGCCTGGACTGGGGGGATTCCTGAAGCTTTCTTT. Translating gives CASPAWTGGIPEAFF.

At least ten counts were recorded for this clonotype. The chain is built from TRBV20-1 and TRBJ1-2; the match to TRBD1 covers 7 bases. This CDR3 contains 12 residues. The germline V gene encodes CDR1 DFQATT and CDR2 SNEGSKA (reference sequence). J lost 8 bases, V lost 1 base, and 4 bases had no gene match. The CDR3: CSARVEDRGYTF. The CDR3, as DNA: TGCAGTGCTAGAGTAGAGGACAGGGGCTACACCTTC.

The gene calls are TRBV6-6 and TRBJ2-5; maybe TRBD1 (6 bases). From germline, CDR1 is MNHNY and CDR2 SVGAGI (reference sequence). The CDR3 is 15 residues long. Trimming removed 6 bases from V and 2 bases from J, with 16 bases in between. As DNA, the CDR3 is TGTGCCAGCAGCCCAGCAGACAGGAGACAAGAGACCCAGTACTTC. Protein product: CASSPADRRQETQYF.

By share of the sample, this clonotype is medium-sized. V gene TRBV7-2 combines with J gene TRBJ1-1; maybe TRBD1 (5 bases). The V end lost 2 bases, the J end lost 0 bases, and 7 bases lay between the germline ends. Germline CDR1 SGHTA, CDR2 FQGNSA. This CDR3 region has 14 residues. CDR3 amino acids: CASSLQGMNTEAFF. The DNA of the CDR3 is TGTGCCAGCAGCTTACAGGGAATGAACACTGAAGCTTTCTTT.

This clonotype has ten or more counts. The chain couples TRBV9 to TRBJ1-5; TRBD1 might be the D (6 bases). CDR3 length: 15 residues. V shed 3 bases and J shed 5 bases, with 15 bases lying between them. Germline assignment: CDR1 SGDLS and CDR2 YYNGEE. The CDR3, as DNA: TGTGCCAGCAGCGCCACAGGGTTCCCTGATCAGCCCCAGCATTTT. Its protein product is CASSATGFPDQPQHF.

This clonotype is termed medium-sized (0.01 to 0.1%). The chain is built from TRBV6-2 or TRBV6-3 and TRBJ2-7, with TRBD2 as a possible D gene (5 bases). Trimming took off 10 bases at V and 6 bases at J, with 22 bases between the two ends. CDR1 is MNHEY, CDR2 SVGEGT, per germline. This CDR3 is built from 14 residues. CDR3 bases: TGTGCCATCCAACGGCTAGCCAACAGCGGCGAGCAGTACTTC. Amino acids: CAIQRLANSGEQYF.

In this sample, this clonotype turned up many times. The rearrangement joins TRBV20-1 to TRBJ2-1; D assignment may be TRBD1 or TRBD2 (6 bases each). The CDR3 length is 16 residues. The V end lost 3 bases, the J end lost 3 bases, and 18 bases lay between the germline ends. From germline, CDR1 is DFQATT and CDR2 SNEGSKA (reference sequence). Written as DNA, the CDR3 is TGCAGTGCTAGGCTACAACAGGGCGGGGTCTACAATGAGCAGTTCTTC. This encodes CSARLQQGGVYNEQFF.

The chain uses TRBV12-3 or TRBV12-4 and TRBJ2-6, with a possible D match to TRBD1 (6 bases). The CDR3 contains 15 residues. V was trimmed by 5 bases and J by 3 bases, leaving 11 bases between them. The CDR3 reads CASSKTGSGANVLTF. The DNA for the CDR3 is TGTGCCAGCAGTAAGACAGGTAGTGGGGCCAACGTCCTGACTTTC.

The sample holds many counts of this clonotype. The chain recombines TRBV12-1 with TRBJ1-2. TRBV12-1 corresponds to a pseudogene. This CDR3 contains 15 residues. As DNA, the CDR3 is TGTGCCAGCAGCTTTATTGGCAGTCTGATTAAAGGCTACACCTTC. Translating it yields CASSFIGSLIKGYTF.

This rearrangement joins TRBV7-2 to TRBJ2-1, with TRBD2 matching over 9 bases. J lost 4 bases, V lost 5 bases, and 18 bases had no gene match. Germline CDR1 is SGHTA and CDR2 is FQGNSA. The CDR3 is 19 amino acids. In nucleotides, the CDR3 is TGTGCCAGCAGCCCTAGGGGGGCCGGACTAGCGTCCTCTTACAATGAGCAGTTCTTC. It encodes CASSPRGAGLASSYNEQFF.

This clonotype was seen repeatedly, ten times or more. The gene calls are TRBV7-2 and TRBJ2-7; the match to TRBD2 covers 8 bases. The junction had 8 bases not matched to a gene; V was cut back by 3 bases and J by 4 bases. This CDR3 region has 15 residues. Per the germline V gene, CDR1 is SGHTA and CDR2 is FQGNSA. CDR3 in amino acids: CASSFRPGGQYEQYF. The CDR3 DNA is TGTGCCAGCAGCTTTCGACCGGGGGGGCAATACGAGCAGTACTTC.

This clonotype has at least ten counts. CDR3 DNA sequence: TGTGCCAGCAGCCGTGGGACTAGCGGGGATAGCACAGATACGCAGTATTTT. Protein sequence: CASSRGTSGDSTDTQYF. The rearrangement uses TRBV7-9 and TRBJ2-3, with TRBD2 matching over 13 bases. Germline CDR1 is SEHNR and CDR2 is FQNEAQ (reference sequence). This CDR3 region has 17 residues. Losses at the gene ends were 5 bases for V and 0 bases for J; bases not matched to a gene: 5. The full variable domain, its missing parts supplied by reference TRBV7-9 and TRBJ2-3, is DTGVSQNPRHKITKRGQNVTFRCDPISEHNRLYWYRQTLGQGPEFLTYFQNEAQLEKSRLLSDRFSAERPKGSFSTLEIQRTEQGDSAMYLCASSRGTSGDSTDTQYFGPGTRLTVL.

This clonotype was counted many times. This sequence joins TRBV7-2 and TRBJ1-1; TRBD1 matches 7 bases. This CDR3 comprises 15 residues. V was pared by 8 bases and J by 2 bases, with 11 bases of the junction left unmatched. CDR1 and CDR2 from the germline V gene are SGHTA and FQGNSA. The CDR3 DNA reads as TGTGCCAGCGCTCGGGACAGCCGTTCTAACACTGAAGCTTTCTTT. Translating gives CASARDSRSNTEAFF.

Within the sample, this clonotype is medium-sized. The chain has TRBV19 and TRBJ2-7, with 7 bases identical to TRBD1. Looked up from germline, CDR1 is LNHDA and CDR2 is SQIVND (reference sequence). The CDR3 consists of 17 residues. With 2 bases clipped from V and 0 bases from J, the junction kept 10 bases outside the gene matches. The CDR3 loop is CASSILFRDSISYEQYF. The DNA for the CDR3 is TGTGCCAGTAGTATACTATTCCGGGACAGTATCTCCTACGAGCAGTACTTC.

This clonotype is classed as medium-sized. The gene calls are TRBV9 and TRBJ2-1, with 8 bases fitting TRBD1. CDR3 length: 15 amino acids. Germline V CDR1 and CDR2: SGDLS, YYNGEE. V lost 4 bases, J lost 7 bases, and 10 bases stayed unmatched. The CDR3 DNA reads TGTGCCAGCAGCAACGGACAGGGAGTATCGAATGAGCAGTTCTTC. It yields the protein CASSNGQGVSNEQFF.

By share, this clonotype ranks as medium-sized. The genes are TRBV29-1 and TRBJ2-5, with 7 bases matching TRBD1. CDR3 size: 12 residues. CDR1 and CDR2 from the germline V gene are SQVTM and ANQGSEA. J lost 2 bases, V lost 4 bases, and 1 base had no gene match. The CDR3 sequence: CSVAGQQETQYF. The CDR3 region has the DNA TGCAGCGTTGCGGGACAGCAAGAGACCCAGTACTTC.